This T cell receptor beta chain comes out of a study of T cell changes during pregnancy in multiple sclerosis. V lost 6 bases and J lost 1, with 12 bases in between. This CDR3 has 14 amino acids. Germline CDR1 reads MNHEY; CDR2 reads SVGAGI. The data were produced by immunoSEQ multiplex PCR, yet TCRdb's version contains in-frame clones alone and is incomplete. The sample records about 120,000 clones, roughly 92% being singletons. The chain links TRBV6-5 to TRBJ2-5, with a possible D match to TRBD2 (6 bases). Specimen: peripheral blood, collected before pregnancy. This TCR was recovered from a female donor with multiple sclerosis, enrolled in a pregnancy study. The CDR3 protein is CASSSQRAQETQYF. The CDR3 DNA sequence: TGTGCCAGCAGCTCCCAGCGGGCCCAAGAGACCCAGTACTTC.